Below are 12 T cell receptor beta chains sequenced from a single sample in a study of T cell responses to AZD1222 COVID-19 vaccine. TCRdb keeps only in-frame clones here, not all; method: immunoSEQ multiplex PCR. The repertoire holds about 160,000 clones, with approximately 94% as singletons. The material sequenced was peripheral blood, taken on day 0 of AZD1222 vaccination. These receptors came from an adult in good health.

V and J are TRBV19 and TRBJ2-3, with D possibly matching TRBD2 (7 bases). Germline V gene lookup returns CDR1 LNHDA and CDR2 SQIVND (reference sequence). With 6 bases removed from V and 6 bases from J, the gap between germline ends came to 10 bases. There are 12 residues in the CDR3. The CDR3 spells CASRAGADTQYF. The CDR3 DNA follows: TGTGCCAGTAGGGCGGGGGCTGATACGCAGTATTTT.

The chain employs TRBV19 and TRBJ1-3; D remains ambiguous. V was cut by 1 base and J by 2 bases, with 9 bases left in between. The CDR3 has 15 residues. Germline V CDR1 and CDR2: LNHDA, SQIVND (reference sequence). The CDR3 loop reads CASSIGSGTGNTIYF. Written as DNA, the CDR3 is TGTGCCAGTAGTATAGGATCAGGAACTGGAAACACCATATATTTT.

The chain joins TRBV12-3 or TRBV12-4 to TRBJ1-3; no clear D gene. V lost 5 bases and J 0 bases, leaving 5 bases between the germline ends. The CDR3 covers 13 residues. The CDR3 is CASSASSGNTIYF. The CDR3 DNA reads TGTGCCAGCAGTGCGAGCTCTGGAAACACCATATATTTT.

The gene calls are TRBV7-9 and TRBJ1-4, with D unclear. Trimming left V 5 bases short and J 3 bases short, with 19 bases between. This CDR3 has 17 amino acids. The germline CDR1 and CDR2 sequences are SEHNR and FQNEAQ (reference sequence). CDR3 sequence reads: CASSPPRGVGSNEKLFF. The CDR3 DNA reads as TGTGCCAGCAGCCCCCCCCGAGGTGTGGGTTCTAATGAAAAACTGTTTTTT.

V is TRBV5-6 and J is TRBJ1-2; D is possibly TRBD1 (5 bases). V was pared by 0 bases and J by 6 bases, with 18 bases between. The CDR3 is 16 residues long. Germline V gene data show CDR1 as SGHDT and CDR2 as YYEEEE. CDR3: CASSLDLAQGWDGYTF. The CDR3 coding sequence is TGTGCCAGCAGCTTGGATTTGGCCCAGGGCTGGGATGGCTACACCTTC.

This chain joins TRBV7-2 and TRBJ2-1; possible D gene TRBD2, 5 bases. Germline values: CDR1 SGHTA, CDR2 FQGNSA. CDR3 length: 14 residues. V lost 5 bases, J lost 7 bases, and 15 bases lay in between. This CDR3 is CASSRREEGNEQFF. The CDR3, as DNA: TGTGCCAGCAGCCGCCGGGAAGAAGGGAATGAGCAGTTCTTC.

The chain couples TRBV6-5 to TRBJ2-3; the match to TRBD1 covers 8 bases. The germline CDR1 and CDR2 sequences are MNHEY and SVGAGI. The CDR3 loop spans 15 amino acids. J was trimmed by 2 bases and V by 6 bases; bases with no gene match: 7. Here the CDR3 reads CASRTGTGLTDTQYF. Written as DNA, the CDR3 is TGTGCCAGCAGGACCGGGACAGGACTCACAGATACGCAGTATTTT.

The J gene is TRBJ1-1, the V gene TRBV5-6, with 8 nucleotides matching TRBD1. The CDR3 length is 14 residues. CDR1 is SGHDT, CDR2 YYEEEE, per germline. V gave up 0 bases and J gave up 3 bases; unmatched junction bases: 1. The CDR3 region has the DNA TGTGCCAGCAGCTTGGTGGACAGGGACACTGAAGCTTTCTTT. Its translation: CASSLVDRDTEAFF.

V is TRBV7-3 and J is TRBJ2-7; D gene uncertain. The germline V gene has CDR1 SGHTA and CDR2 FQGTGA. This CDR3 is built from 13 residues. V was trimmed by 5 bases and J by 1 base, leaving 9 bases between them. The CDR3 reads CASSPPSSYEQYV. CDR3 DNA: TGTGCCAGCAGCCCTCCCAGTTCCTACGAGCAGTACGTC.

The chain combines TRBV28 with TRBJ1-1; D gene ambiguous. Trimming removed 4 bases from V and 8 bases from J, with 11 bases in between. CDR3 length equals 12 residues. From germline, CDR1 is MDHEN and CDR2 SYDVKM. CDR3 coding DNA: TGTGCCAGCAGTTCGGAAACAGTAGAAGCTTTCTTT. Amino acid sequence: CASSSETVEAFF.

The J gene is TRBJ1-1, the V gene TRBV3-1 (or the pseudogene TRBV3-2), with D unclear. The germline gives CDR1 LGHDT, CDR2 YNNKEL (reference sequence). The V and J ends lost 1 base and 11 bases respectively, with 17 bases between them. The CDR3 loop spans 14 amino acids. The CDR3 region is CASSQAGRPERAFF. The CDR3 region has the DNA TGTGCCAGCAGCCAAGCTGGCCGACCGGAACGGGCTTTCTTT.

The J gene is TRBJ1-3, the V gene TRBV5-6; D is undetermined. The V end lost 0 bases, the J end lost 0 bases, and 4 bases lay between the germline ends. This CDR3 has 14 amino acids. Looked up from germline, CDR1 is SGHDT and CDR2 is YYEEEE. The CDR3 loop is CASSLDNSGNTIYF. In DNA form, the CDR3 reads TGTGCCAGCAGCTTGGACAACTCTGGAAACACCATATATTTT. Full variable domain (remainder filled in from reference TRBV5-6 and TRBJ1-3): DAGVTQSPTHLIKTRGQQVTLRCSPKSGHDTVSWYQQALGQGPQFIFQYYEEEERQRGNFPDRFSGHQFPNYSSELNVNALLLGDSALYLCASSLDNSGNTIYFGEGSWLTVV.